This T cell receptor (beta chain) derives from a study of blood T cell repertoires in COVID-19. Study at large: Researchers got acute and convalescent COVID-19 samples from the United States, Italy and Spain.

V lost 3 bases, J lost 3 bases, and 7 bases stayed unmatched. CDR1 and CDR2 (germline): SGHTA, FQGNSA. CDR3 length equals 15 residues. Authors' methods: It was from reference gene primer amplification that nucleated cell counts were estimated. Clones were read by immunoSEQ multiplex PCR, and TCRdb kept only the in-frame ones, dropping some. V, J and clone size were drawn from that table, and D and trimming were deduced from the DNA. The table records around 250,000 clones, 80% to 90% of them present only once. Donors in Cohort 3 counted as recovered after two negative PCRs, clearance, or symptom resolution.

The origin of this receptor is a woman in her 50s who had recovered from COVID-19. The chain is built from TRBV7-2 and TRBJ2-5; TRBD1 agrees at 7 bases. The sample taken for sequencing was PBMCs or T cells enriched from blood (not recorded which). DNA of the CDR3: TGTGCCAGCAGCTTCGGCCGGGACAGTAAAGAGACCCAGTACTTC. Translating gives CASSFGRDSKETQYF.